This TCR beta chain was identified in a study of blood T cells in healthy people across ages. Next came a second PCR, run for about 6 to 11 cycles, which used a sample-barcoded 5' primer along with a J-beta primer mix. TCRdb processed the 5' RACE reads anew with MiXCR; each CDR3 protein has one entry. This sample has 2 million or so distinct CDR3 sequences, with around 50% found just once. The CDR3 is 14 residues long. CDR1 is SGHRS and CDR2 is YFSETQ in the germline V gene. With V trimmed by 4 bases and J by 5 bases, 7 bases remained unmatched. The V and J genes are TRBV5-1 and TRBJ2-7; 9 bases are shared with TRBD1. The sequenced material came from blood. This clonotype was sampled from a woman aged 40 to 50 in good health. CDR3 loop: CASSIRDRANEQYF. CDR3 nucleotide sequence: TGCGCCAGCAGCATCCGGGACAGGGCCAACGAGCAGTACTTC.